These 2 T cell receptor beta chains came from one sample sequenced in a study of cytomegalovirus exposure and HLA in healthy donors. Researchers ran the PCR with 60 Vbeta and 13 Jbeta primers. The table came from immunoSEQ multiplex PCR; TCRdb's copy has only in-frame clones and leaves some out. Here the sample spans around 150,000 clones, 80% to 85% being singletons. Material: PBMCs. The receptors derive from a man over 45 in good health and CMV-seropositive.

With regard to this clone: Other DNA sequences in this specimen translate into the identical CDR3. The V gene is TRBV7-9, the J gene TRBJ1-2; possible D gene TRBD1, 5 bases. CDR1 is SEHNR and CDR2 is FQNEAQ in the germline V gene (reference sequence). CDR3 size: 13 residues. V lost 3 bases and J lost 4, with 9 bases in between. The DNA of the CDR3 is TGTGCCAGCAGCTTGGGGGGGTCCTATGGCTACACCTTC. This codes for CASSLGGSYGYTF.

The chain is built from TRBV20-1 and TRBJ2-1; 7 nucleotides match TRBD1. Germline CDR1 is DFQATT and CDR2 is SNEGSKA (reference sequence). With 6 bases clipped from V and 12 bases from J, the junction kept 8 bases outside the gene matches. The CDR3 spans 11 residues. CDR3 sequence: CSAERQGWQFF. CDR3 bases: TGCAGTGCCGAGAGACAGGGTTGGCAGTTCTTC.